Presented here are 11 T cell receptor beta chains from one specimen sequenced in a study of cytomegalovirus exposure and HLA in healthy donors. Both 60 Vbeta primers and 13 Jbeta primers went into the PCR. The protocol was immunoSEQ multiplex PCR, while the TCRdb copy is restricted to in-frame clones and leaves out a portion. The sample lists more than 110,000 clones; around 70% were seen once. The material sequenced was PBMCs. The origin of the receptors is a woman in her 30s in good health and CMV-seronegative.

V usage is TRBV5-1 and J usage is TRBJ2-5, with 14 bases aligning to TRBD2. CDR3 length: 16 amino acids. Looked up from germline, CDR1 is SGHRS and CDR2 is YFSETQ. V shed 1 base, J shed 4 bases, and the junction held 3 bases outside the gene matches. The CDR3 bases are TGCGCCAGCAGCTTGTCAGGGACTAGCGGGGGAGAGACCCAGTACTTC. This codes for CASSLSGTSGGETQYF.

The rearrangement uses TRBV28 and TRBJ1-3; D gene uncertain. Germline V gene sequence: CDR1 MDHEN, CDR2 SYDVKM. The CDR3 extends over 15 amino acids. V was cut by 4 bases and J by 3 bases, with 13 bases left in between. DNA for the CDR3: TGTGCCAGCAGTTCCATCCCGACACATGGAAACACCATATATTTT. This translates into CASSSIPTHGNTIYF.

The chain has TRBV6-6 and TRBJ2-2; the D is unclear. Trimming removed 4 bases from V and 0 bases from J, with 9 bases in between. The CDR3 length is 15 residues. Germline-derived CDR1 and CDR2 are MNHNY and SVGAGI (reference sequence). The CDR3 here is CASSSIYSNTGELFF. Here the CDR3 DNA reads TGTGCCAGCAGTTCTATCTATTCGAACACCGGGGAGCTGTTTTTT.

The chain recombines TRBV5-1 with TRBJ2-7; 9 bases match TRBD1. Germline values: CDR1 SGHRS, CDR2 YFSETQ. The CDR3 length is 15 residues. Trimming took 1 base from V and 5 from J; bases not matched to a gene: 7. CDR3: CASSLLQGAQHEQYF. CDR3 bases: TGCGCCAGCAGCTTGTTACAGGGGGCGCAACACGAGCAGTACTTC.

The chain couples TRBV10-2 to TRBJ1-5, with D perhaps TRBD1 (5 bases). The CDR3 runs to 15 residues. Trimming removed 3 bases from V and 3 bases from J, with 12 bases in between. CDR1 and CDR2 from the germline V gene are WSHSY and SAAADI. CDR3 sequence reads: CASSDSGGPNQPQHF. The CDR3 region has the DNA TGCGCCAGCAGTGACTCCGGGGGTCCCAATCAGCCCCAGCATTTT.

This clone came up a few times. This chain links TRBV19 with TRBJ1-2; D unresolved. Between the trimmed V and J ends, which lost 5 bases and 2 bases, there was a span of 12 bases. The V gene's germline CDR1 is LNHDA and CDR2 SQIVND (reference sequence). The CDR3 has 14 residues. CDR3 sequence (DNA): TGTGCCAGTAGTCTTCTGGCACAAAACTATGGCTACACCTTC. Its translation is CASSLLAQNYGYTF. Full variable domain (missing parts from reference TRBV19 and TRBJ1-2): DGGITQSPKYLFRKEGQNVTLSCEQNLNHDAMYWYRQDPGQGLRLIYYSQIVNDFQKGDIAEGYSVSREKKESFPLTVTSAQKNPTAFYLCASSLLAQNYGYTFGSGTRLTVV.

The genes are TRBV16 and TRBJ2-3; the match to TRBD2 covers 13 bases. Trimming removed 5 bases from V and 5 bases from J; junction bases left unmatched: 1. The CDR3 extends over 14 amino acids. CDR1 is KGHSY, CDR2 FQNENV, per germline. Here the CDR3 reads CASSGLAGVDTQYF. The DNA of the CDR3 is TGTGCCAGCAGCGGACTAGCGGGAGTAGATACGCAGTATTTT.

The sample holds one count of this clone. The J gene is TRBJ1-5, the V gene TRBV6-6; D is uncertain. The CDR3 consists of 15 residues. Per the germline V gene, CDR1 is MNHNY and CDR2 is SVGAGI (reference sequence). V lost 5 bases to trimming and J lost 3 bases, with 14 bases between them. CDR3 sequence: CASSGRDRFNQPQHF. The CDR3 DNA sequence: TGTGCCAGCAGTGGTCGGGATCGTTTCAATCAGCCCCAGCATTTT.

V is TRBV6-5 and J is TRBJ1-2, with TRBD1 as a possible D gene (6 bases). This CDR3 has 12 amino acids. CDR1 MNHEY and CDR2 SVGAGI come from the germline V gene. V gave up 7 bases and J gave up 2 bases, with 8 bases separating them. Written as DNA, the CDR3 is TGTGCCAGCACCGACAGGAACTATGGCTACACCTTC. Translation gives CASTDRNYGYTF.

The rearrangement links TRBV5-4 to TRBJ2-5; TRBD1 matches 11 bases. CDR1 and CDR2 (germline): SGHNT, YYREEE (reference sequence). With 0 bases clipped from V and 5 bases from J, the junction kept 6 bases outside the gene matches. This CDR3 comprises 16 residues. In DNA form, the CDR3 reads TGTGCCAGCAGCTTGGGGACAGGGGGCTTGGTGGAGACCCAGTACTTC. Translating gives CASSLGTGGLVETQYF.

The chain couples TRBV11-2 to TRBJ2-3, with 10 positions matching TRBD2. Germline-derived CDR1 and CDR2 are SGHAT and FQNNGV. This CDR3 contains 14 residues. Losses at the gene ends were 1 base for V and 9 bases for J; bases not matched to a gene: 4. The CDR3 loop is CASSLASGGATQYF. For the CDR3, the DNA is TGTGCCAGCAGCTTAGCAAGCGGGGGGGCCACGCAGTATTTT. Full variable domain (rest looked up from reference TRBV11-2 and TRBJ2-3): EAGVAQSPRYKIIEKRQSVAFWCNPISGHATLYWYQQILGQGPKLLIQFQNNGVVDDSQLPKDRFSAERLKGVDSTLKIQPAKLEDSAVYLCASSLASGGATQYFGPGTRLTVL.